Shown below are 14 T cell receptor beta chains from a single sample sequenced in a study of a mutant IDH1 vaccine in newly diagnosed glioma. Clones were sequenced by immunoSEQ multiplex PCR, and TCRdb holds only the in-frame ones, with some missing. The profile shows about 59,000 clones, 83% of them singletons. The antigens for these receptors are not known. The time point here: week 47, end of study. Every vaccination contained 300 ug of the mutant IDH1 20-mer peptide and was paired with topical imiquimod. The sample was PBMCs, taken from a glioma patient whose treatment included an IDH1 peptide vaccine. The source of these receptors is a man aged 25 to 40 with glioma.

V is TRBV14 and J is TRBJ1-6; D call uncertain. Trimming removed 3 bases from V and 8 bases from J, with 17 bases in between. Germline values: CDR1 SGHDN, CDR2 FVKESK. The CDR3 has 16 amino acids. CDR3 in DNA: TGTGCCAGCAGCCACATACATAGGTCGGAGGATTCACCCCTCCACTTT. It specifies CASSHIHRSEDSPLHF.

The V and J genes are TRBV6-5 and TRBJ2-7; D possibly corresponds to TRBD1 (6 bases). The V gene lost 1 base and the J gene lost 3 bases, with 10 bases spanning the gap. The CDR3 is made up of 14 amino acids. The germline CDR1 and CDR2 sequences are MNHEY and SVGAGI. The CDR3 sequence: CASSYFGRGYEQYF. CDR3 DNA sequence: TGTGCCAGCAGTTACTTTGGCAGGGGCTACGAGCAGTACTTC.

The chain links TRBV7-9 to TRBJ2-5; weak D call: TRBD1 (6 bases). CDR3 length: 14 residues. The germline V gene has CDR1 SEHNR and CDR2 FQNEAQ (reference sequence). V lost 4 bases to trimming and J lost 0 bases, with 9 bases between them. The CDR3: CASSSRTDQETQYF. The CDR3 coding sequence is TGTGCCAGCAGCTCCCGGACAGACCAAGAGACCCAGTACTTC. Using reference TRBV7-9 and TRBJ2-5 for the parts outside the CDR3, the full variable domain is DTGVSQNPRHKITKRGQNVTFRCDPISEHNRLYWYRQTLGQGPEFLTYFQNEAQLEKSRLLSDRFSAERPKGSFSTLEIQRTEQGDSAMYLCASSSRTDQETQYFGPGTRLLVL.

The chain uses TRBV27 and TRBJ2-2, with D hard to call. The CDR3 is made up of 15 amino acids. V shed 0 bases and J shed 1 base, with 6 bases lying between them. Per the germline V gene, CDR1 is MNHEY and CDR2 is SMNVEV (reference sequence). The CDR3 protein is CASSLSDGNTGELFF. The CDR3 nucleotides read TGTGCCAGCAGTTTATCGGATGGGAACACCGGGGAGCTGTTTTTT.

The chain has TRBV19 and TRBJ1-5; possible D gene TRBD1, 6 bases. With 3 bases removed from V and 4 bases from J, the gap between germline ends came to 10 bases. The CDR3 runs 14 residues. Germline-derived CDR1 and CDR2 are LNHDA and SQIVND (reference sequence). The CDR3 loop is CASSIRQANQPQHF. In DNA form, the CDR3 reads TGTGCCAGTAGTATCCGACAGGCTAATCAGCCCCAGCATTTT.

The V call is TRBV7-9, the J call TRBJ2-7, with D unresolved. Germline loops: CDR1 SEHNR, CDR2 FQNEAQ (reference sequence). The CDR3 extends over 15 amino acids. V was shortened by 2 bases and J by 0 bases, with 11 bases between the two germline ends. CDR3 DNA: TGTGCCAGCAGCTTACCCTTCGTCAGCTCCTACGAGCAGTACTTC. This translates into CASSLPFVSSYEQYF.

The chain employs TRBV7-8 and TRBJ2-1; TRBD2 is a possible D gene (6 bases). CDR1 and CDR2 from the germline V gene are SGHVS and FQNEAQ. This CDR3 region has 13 residues. V was shortened by 5 bases and J by 5 bases, with 10 bases between the two germline ends. CDR3 in amino acids: CASSTGLDNEQFF. Written as DNA, the CDR3 is TGTGCCAGCAGCACGGGACTCGACAATGAGCAGTTCTTC.

The chain combines TRBV4-2 with TRBJ2-1; D tentatively fits TRBD1 or TRBD2 (6 bases each). V was clipped by 3 bases and J by 4 bases, with 22 bases between them. Germline values: CDR1 LGHNA, CDR2 YNFKEQ. The CDR3 runs 18 residues. This CDR3 is CASSHLRGSGAIYNEQFF. CDR3 nucleotide sequence: TGTGCCAGCAGCCACCTTAGGGGGTCGGGGGCGATTTACAATGAGCAGTTCTTC.

The DNA of the CDR3 is TGCGCCAGCAGCCCTCGGACAGTGGGAGGTTCACCCCTCCACTTT. Its translation: CASSPRTVGGSPLHF. The chain joins TRBV5-1 to TRBJ1-6, with D perhaps TRBD1 (6 bases). V was shortened by 4 bases and J by 9 bases, with 17 bases between the two germline ends. The CDR3 runs 15 residues. Germline V CDR1 and CDR2: SGHRS, YFSETQ.

The chain joins TRBV7-6 to TRBJ1-3; D call uncertain. CDR1 is SGHVS, CDR2 FNYEAQ, per germline. V lost 2 bases, J lost 3 bases, and 14 bases lay in between. This CDR3 region has 16 residues. The DNA of the CDR3 is TGTGCCAGCAGCTTAATCGCGGAGCTAGGTGGAAACACCATATATTTT. It translates to CASSLIAELGGNTIYF.

The chain employs TRBV5-4 and TRBJ1-1; D call uncertain. Germline CDR1 SGHNT, CDR2 YYREEE (reference sequence). The CDR3 is 13 residues long. Trimming stripped 0 bases from V and 1 base from J, with 4 bases between. Here the CDR3 reads CASSLDWNTEAFF. The CDR3 DNA reads TGTGCCAGCAGCTTGGACTGGAACACTGAAGCTTTCTTT.

The chain is built from TRBV6-4 and TRBJ2-3, with 7 bases identical to TRBD2. Trimming at V came to 4 bases and at J to 6 bases, leaving 4 bases not matched to a gene. The CDR3 is made up of 13 amino acids. Per the germline V gene, CDR1 is MRHNA and CDR2 is SNTAGT. The CDR3 region is CASSGTSEDTQYF. For the CDR3, the DNA is TGTGCCAGCAGTGGCACTAGCGAGGATACGCAGTATTTT.

The sample holds a few counts of this clone. The J gene is TRBJ2-3, the V gene TRBV4-2, with D perhaps TRBD2 (6 bases). Trimming stripped 1 base from V and 4 bases from J, with 9 bases between. CDR3 length: 14 amino acids. Germline V gene sequence: CDR1 LGHNA, CDR2 YNFKEQ. CDR3 amino acids: CASSQVEGPDTQYF. As DNA, the CDR3 is TGTGCCAGCAGCCAAGTGGAGGGTCCAGATACGCAGTATTTT.

The rearrangement uses TRBV5-1 and TRBJ1-2; perhaps TRBD1 as D (5 bases). V lost 4 bases, J lost 5 bases, and 27 bases lay in between. This CDR3 is built from 18 residues. From germline, CDR1 is SGHRS and CDR2 YFSETQ. For the CDR3, the DNA is TGCGCCAGCAGCCCTGGACGCACAAACCAGAGGGGCATATATGGCTACACCTTC. This sequence encodes CASSPGRTNQRGIYGYTF.